The T cell receptor (beta chain) described here comes from a study of graft-versus-host responses after intestinal transplantation. Study context: The transplants performed in recipients were multivisceral, liver-intestinal, or isolated intestinal. Tacrolimus and steroids were given for two to three years to all recipients after anti-thymocyte globulin induction.

Germline V lookup: CDR1 MNHNS, CDR2 SASEGT. The germline V and J ends were trimmed by 4 bases and 7 bases, with 17 bases remaining between them. This CDR3 is built from 15 residues. Produced via immunoSEQ multiplex PCR; TCRdb's table is partial and in-frame only. Altogether 90,000 to 130,000 clones are present, approximately 93% being singletons, with the ten largest covering 1% to 1.5%. About this clone: What it binds is not known.

Overall study results and limits: Recipient marrow held GvH clones, some first seen in ileum or blood.

The receptor's source is a human donor who was the organ donor for an intestinal transplant. V and J are TRBV6-1 and TRBJ1-5; D is ambiguous. The source material was unstimulated CD8+ T cells sorted from spleen or lymph node cells, sampled before transplant. Here the CDR3 DNA reads TGTGCCAGCAGTGCGCATTTGGAGGTACGACAGCCCCAGCATTTT. Its protein product is CASSAHLEVRQPQHF.